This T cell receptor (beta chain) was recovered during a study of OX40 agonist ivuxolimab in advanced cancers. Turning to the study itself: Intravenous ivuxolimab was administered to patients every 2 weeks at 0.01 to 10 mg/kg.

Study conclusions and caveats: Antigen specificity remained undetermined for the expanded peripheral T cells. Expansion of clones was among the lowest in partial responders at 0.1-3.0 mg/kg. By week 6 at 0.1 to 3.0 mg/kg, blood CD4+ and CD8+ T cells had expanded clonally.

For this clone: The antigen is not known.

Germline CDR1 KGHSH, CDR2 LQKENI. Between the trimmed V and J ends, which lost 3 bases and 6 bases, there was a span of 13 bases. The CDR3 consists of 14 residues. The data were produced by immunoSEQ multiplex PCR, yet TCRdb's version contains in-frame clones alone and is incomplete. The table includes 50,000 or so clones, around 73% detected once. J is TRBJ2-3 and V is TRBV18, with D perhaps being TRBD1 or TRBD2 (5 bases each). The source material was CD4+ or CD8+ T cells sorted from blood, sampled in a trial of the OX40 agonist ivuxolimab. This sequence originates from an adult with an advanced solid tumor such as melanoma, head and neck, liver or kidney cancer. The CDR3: CASSPRSRDDTQYF. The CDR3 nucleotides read TGTGCCAGCTCACCCCGGTCCAGGGACGATACGCAGTATTTT.